Sequencing of this TCR beta chain was carried out in a study of glioma-infiltrating T cells after dendritic cell vaccination. For the study at large: Glioblastoma patients came from Phase I and II dendritic cell vaccination trials.

This clone was counted only a few times. What it binds is unknown. Using immunoSEQ multiplex PCR, the repertoire was profiled, and TCRdb retains in-frame clones only, with some absent. The sample contains under 100,000 clones, more than 70% of which appear only once. General study findings and limits: Longer survival after dendritic cell vaccination followed higher pretreatment TIL content.

Before vaccination, two weeks after the third vaccination, and at progression, PBMC were collected. V was cut by 1 base and J by 4 bases, with 10 bases left in between. The CDR3 consists of 15 residues. The germline V gene encodes CDR1 KGHSH and CDR2 LQKENI. The genes are TRBV18 and TRBJ1-4; D is undetermined. Sequencing was performed on blood, taken before dendritic cell vaccination. This clonotype was obtained from a human donor with glioblastoma. As DNA, the CDR3 is TGTGCCAGCTCACCACAAGAGGAGGATAATGAAAAACTGTTTTTT. Its translation is CASSPQEEDNEKLFF.